Presented here are 26 T cell receptor beta chains from one specimen sequenced in a study of T cell repertoires in cytomegalovirus infection. Their recognized antigens are unknown. TCRdb analysed the reads with MiXCR anew, one entry per CDR3 protein. The sample lists 140,000 to 150,000 distinct CDR3 sequences, 30% to 40% seen once, with 52% in the top ten. This specimen was CD8+ T cells from cultured PBMCs, taken from culture after CMV antigen stimulation. The source of these receptors is a human donor in good health (CMV status not recorded). Some clones in this sample may be carry-over from other donors' samples.

The chain has TRBV6-5 and TRBJ2-2; TRBD2 matches at 8 bases. V lost 0 bases to trimming and J lost 7 bases; unmatched junction nucleotides: 7. Germline values: CDR1 MNHEY, CDR2 SVGAGI. The CDR3 is 16 residues long. The CDR3 loop reads CASSYSPGGSYGELFF. DNA of the CDR3: TGTGCCAGCAGTTACTCCCCGGGGGGGTCCTACGGGGAGCTGTTTTTT.

CDR3 sequence (DNA): TGTGCCAGCAGCGAGCTAGCGGGGAGCTACAATGAGCAGTTCTTC. It specifies CASSELAGSYNEQFF. The chain uses TRBV7-2 and TRBJ2-1, with 9 bases lining up with TRBD2. The CDR3 is 15 amino acids. V trimming: 5 bases; J trimming: 3 bases; junction bases outside the gene matches: 5. Germline V gives CDR1 SGHTA, CDR2 FQGNSA. The whole variable domain, filled in from reference TRBV7-2 and TRBJ2-1, reads GAGVSQSPSNKVTEKGKDVELRCDPISGHTALYWYRQSLGQGLEFLIYFQGNSAPDKSGLPSDRFSAERTGGSVSTLTIQRTQQEDSAVYLCASSELAGSYNEQFFGPGTRLTVL.

The chain carries TRBV27 and TRBJ2-1, with 9 positions matching TRBD1. Trimming removed 5 bases from V and 4 bases from J; junction bases left unmatched: 9. This CDR3 comprises 16 residues. The germline CDR1 and CDR2 sequences are MNHEY and SMNVEV (reference sequence). The CDR3 region is CASSPLTGGEYNEQFF. The CDR3 DNA reads TGTGCCAGCAGTCCCTTGACAGGGGGTGAATACAATGAGCAGTTCTTC.

The V and J genes are TRBV6-6 and TRBJ1-2, with 7 nucleotides matching TRBD1. After removal of 6 bases from V and 2 bases from J, the junction contained 6 bases not matched to a gene. CDR3 length equals 14 residues. The germline CDR1 and CDR2 sequences are MNHNY and SVGAGI (reference sequence). CDR3 DNA: TGTGCCAGCAGCCCCCTGGGACAGAACTATGGCTACACCTTC. Translating it yields CASSPLGQNYGYTF.

This clonotype was observed a few times. The V call is TRBV7-2, the J call TRBJ2-2, with 9 bases identical to TRBD2. Germline V gene lookup returns CDR1 SGHTA and CDR2 FQGNSA. The CDR3 is 17 amino acids. J gave up 4 bases and V 0 bases, and 6 bases lay outside the gene matches. The DNA of the CDR3 is TGTGCCAGCAGCTTAGCGTCATCGGGACTAGCCACCGGGGAGCTGTTTTTT. Translation gives CASSLASSGLATGELFF.

This chain uses TRBV14 with TRBJ1-4; D not certain. V dropped 7 bases and J dropped 5 bases, with 11 bases sitting between them. The CDR3 is 13 amino acids. CDR1 SGHDN and CDR2 FVKESK come from the germline V gene. The CDR3 reads CASTASANEKLFF. For the CDR3, the DNA is TGTGCCAGCACGGCATCGGCGAATGAAAAACTGTTTTTT.

The gene calls are TRBV6-6 and TRBJ1-5; D is undetermined. V was trimmed by 6 bases and J by 3 bases, leaving 9 bases between them. CDR3 length: 13 amino acids. Germline V lookup: CDR1 MNHNY, CDR2 SVGAGI (reference sequence). CDR3 sequence reads: CASSLLDNQPQHF. The CDR3 region has the DNA TGTGCCAGCAGCCTACTAGACAATCAGCCCCAGCATTTT.

The chain uses TRBV6-5 and TRBJ2-5, with TRBD2 matching over 9 bases. V lost 0 bases, J lost 1 base, and 6 bases stayed unmatched. Per the germline V gene, CDR1 is MNHEY and CDR2 is SVGAGI. The CDR3 spans 17 residues. This CDR3 reads CASSYSVLAGSQETQYF. As DNA, the CDR3 is TGTGCCAGCAGTTACTCGGTGCTAGCGGGGTCCCAAGAGACCCAGTACTTC.

The chain is built from TRBV6-1 and TRBJ2-7, with 12 bases fitting TRBD2. There are 14 residues in the CDR3. J lost 7 bases, V lost 8 bases, and 9 bases had no gene match. Germline assignment: CDR1 MNHNS and CDR2 SASEGT. The CDR3 here is CASSLGLAGTEQYF. DNA for the CDR3: TGTGCCAGCTCCCTTGGACTAGCGGGGACTGAGCAGTACTTC.

The sample holds one count of this clonotype. This chain links TRBV2 with TRBJ2-5, with TRBD2 matching 7 bases. The CDR3 totals 15 residues. Germline CDR1 reads SNHLY; CDR2 reads FYNNEI. The trim removed 3 bases at V and 4 bases at J, leaving 8 bases unmatched. The CDR3 nucleotides read TGTGCCAGCAGTGATTCTAACAGCGGGGCAGAGACCCAGTACTTC. This translates into CASSDSNSGAETQYF.

The rearrangement uses TRBV3-1 and TRBJ1-4; no firm D call. V lost 4 bases and J lost 3, with 27 bases in between. This CDR3 has 20 residues. Germline CDR1 LGHDT, CDR2 YNNKEL (reference sequence). As DNA, the CDR3 is TGTGCCAGCAGCCCATTCAGAGGCCGGCGACACCAGATACCTAATGAAAAACTGTTTTTT. Protein sequence: CASSPFRGRRHQIPNEKLFF.

About this clonotype: A read error may produce the germline difference seen at one junction end. The chain combines TRBV5-3 with TRBJ2-4; 7 positions match TRBD1. TRBV5-3 is classed as an ORF, of uncertain function. The CDR3 runs to 12 residues. CDR3 amino acids: CASSLAGTASDF. The CDR3 region has the DNA TGTGCCAGCAGCTTAGCCGGGACAGCGTCAGACTTC.

This clonotype was picked up a small number of times. This chain joins TRBV7-8 and TRBJ2-1, with 9 nucleotides matching TRBD2. Germline CDR1 reads SGHVS; CDR2 reads FQNEAQ. The ends lost 0 bases at V and 10 bases at J; junction bases unmatched: 7. CDR3 size: 15 residues. The CDR3 here is CASSLAPGTSREQFF. CDR3 DNA: TGTGCCAGCAGCTTAGCGCCGGGGACTAGCCGGGAGCAGTTCTTC. The entire variable domain, with the rest obtained from reference TRBV7-8 and TRBJ2-1, is as follows: GAGVSQSPRYKVAKRGQDVALRCDPISGHVSLFWYQQALGQGPEFLTYFQNEAQLDKSGLPSDRFFAERPEGSVSTLKIQRTQQEDSAVYLCASSLAPGTSREQFFGPGTRLTVL.

The rearrangement links TRBV24-1 to TRBJ2-2; no definite D call. The CDR3 spans 13 residues. The V and J ends lost 1 base and 4 bases respectively, with 3 bases between them. Germline-derived CDR1 and CDR2 are KGHDR and SFDVKD. The CDR3 reads CATSDFPTGELFF. As DNA, the CDR3 is TGTGCCACCAGTGATTTTCCCACCGGGGAGCTGTTTTTT.

This chain connects TRBV7-9 to TRBJ2-7, with 7 bases aligning to TRBD2. With 2 bases clipped from V and 5 bases from J, the junction kept 9 bases outside the gene matches. Looked up from germline, CDR1 is SEHNR and CDR2 is FQNEAQ (reference sequence). This CDR3 spans 15 amino acids. In DNA form, the CDR3 reads TGTGCCAGCAGCTTATTGGGGGGGTACTCAGACGAGCAGTACTTC. Protein product: CASSLLGGYSDEQYF.

The chain uses TRBV7-8 and TRBJ1-1; a weak D match, TRBD1 (5 bases). Germline V lookup: CDR1 SGHVS, CDR2 FQNEAQ. With 2 bases removed from V and 0 bases from J, the gap between germline ends came to 10 bases. This CDR3 comprises 15 residues. The DNA for the CDR3 is TGTGCCAGCAGCTTACCTCAGGGCATGAACACTGAAGCTTTCTTT. It specifies CASSLPQGMNTEAFF.

CDR3 protein: CASSPLSPLLDRDSYEQYF. The CDR3 coding sequence is TGTGCCAGCAGTCCCTTGTCCCCCCTCCTGGACAGGGACTCCTACGAGCAGTACTTC. The chain is built from TRBV2 and TRBJ2-7; 8 positions agree with TRBD1. Germline values: CDR1 SNHLY, CDR2 FYNNEI. Trimming cost V 5 bases and J 0 bases; bases outside gene matches: 18. CDR3 length: 19 residues.

The chain employs TRBV27 and TRBJ2-1; 8 positions agree with TRBD1. The CDR3 runs 15 residues. Trimming removed 5 bases from V and 0 bases from J; junction bases left unmatched: 3. Looked up from germline, CDR1 is MNHEY and CDR2 is SMNVEV (reference sequence). DNA for the CDR3: TGTGCCAGCAGTGCCGACAGGGGCTCCTACAATGAGCAGTTCTTC. Translation gives CASSADRGSYNEQFF.

This clonotype was found a few times. V and J are TRBV6-1 and TRBJ1-2; D is ambiguous. With 7 bases removed from V and 0 bases from J, the gap between germline ends came to 15 bases. Germline lookup yields CDR1 MNHNS and CDR2 SASEGT. CDR3 length: 15 amino acids. The CDR3 spells CASTSFPVANYGYTF. In nucleotides, the CDR3 is TGTGCCAGCACCAGCTTTCCCGTCGCTAACTATGGCTACACCTTC.

The CDR3 DNA follows: TGTGCCAGCAGCACAAGGGCGGACTACACCGGGGAGCTGTTTTTT. Residues: CASSTRADYTGELFF. The V call is TRBV27, the J call TRBJ2-2; the D gene is possibly TRBD2 (5 bases). The germline V and J ends were trimmed by 6 bases and 3 bases, with 14 bases remaining between them. The CDR3 totals 15 residues. Germline-derived CDR1 and CDR2 are MNHEY and SMNVEV (reference sequence).

This clonotype was seen at least ten times. The chain links TRBV7-2 to TRBJ2-1; 7 positions match TRBD2. The V segment lost 4 bases and the J segment 10 bases; nucleotides outside the gene matches: 4. Germline lookup yields CDR1 SGHTA and CDR2 FQGNSA. The CDR3 runs to 12 residues. Here the CDR3 reads CASSSHSGEQFF. CDR3 bases: TGTGCCAGCAGCTCACATAGCGGGGAGCAGTTCTTC. Full variable domain (outside the CDR3, taken from reference TRBV7-2 and TRBJ2-1): GAGVSQSPSNKVTEKGKDVELRCDPISGHTALYWYRQSLGQGLEFLIYFQGNSAPDKSGLPSDRFSAERTGGSVSTLTIQRTQQEDSAVYLCASSSHSGEQFFGPGTRLTVL.

This clonotype was counted a few times. The chain has TRBV6-1 and TRBJ2-7; D is possibly TRBD1 (6 bases). The CDR3 is made up of 13 amino acids. Germline CDR1 reads MNHNS; CDR2 reads SASEGT. V dropped 6 bases and J dropped 1 base, with 10 bases sitting between them. For the CDR3, the DNA is TGTGCCAGCAGCAACCAGGGGTCCTACGAGCAGTACTTC. Its protein product is CASSNQGSYEQYF.

At least ten counts were recorded for this clonotype. This chain connects TRBV6-1 to TRBJ1-2, with D possibly matching TRBD1 (5 bases). V was clipped by 8 bases and J by 8 bases, with 30 bases between them. The germline gives CDR1 MNHNS, CDR2 SASEGT. This CDR3 is 17 amino acids long. The CDR3 coding sequence is TGTGCCAGCTTCTATTCGTTCCGACAGCCGGGATTCGGAGGCTACACCTTC. Translating it yields CASFYSFRQPGFGGYTF.

The chain couples TRBV27 to TRBJ1-1, with unresolved D. The CDR3 length is 14 residues. The germline V gene encodes CDR1 MNHEY and CDR2 SMNVEV (reference sequence). Trimming stripped 1 base from V and 6 bases from J, with 12 bases between. CDR3 sequence reads: CASSLYPSGPEAFF. The CDR3, as DNA: TGTGCCAGCAGTTTATACCCCTCCGGACCTGAAGCTTTCTTT.

This clonotype was observed at least ten times. The rearrangement uses TRBV5-4 and TRBJ2-1; no clear D gene. This CDR3 is built from 15 residues. The V end lost 1 base, the J end lost 1 base, and 9 bases lay between the germline ends. From germline, CDR1 is SGHNT and CDR2 YYREEE (reference sequence). The chain's CDR3 is CASSLTGGSYNEQFF. The CDR3 DNA reads TGTGCCAGCAGCTTGACTGGCGGTTCCTACAATGAGCAGTTCTTC.

Concerning this clonotype: A much larger clonotype is one base distant, so this may be a read error. The rearrangement links TRBV28 to TRBJ1-1, with D uncertain. The CDR3 contains 14 residues. Germline assignment: CDR1 MDHEN and CDR2 SYDVKM. The CDR3 coding sequence is TGTGCCAGCACCCGTAACGGCCCGAACACTAAAGCTTTCTTT. Translating gives CASTRNGPNTKAFF. Combining the CDR3 with reference TRBV28 and TRBJ1-1 gives the whole variable domain DVKVTQSSRYLVKRTGEKVFLECVQDMDHENMFWYRQDPGLGLRLIYFSYDVKMKEKGDIPEGYSVSREKKERFSLILESASTNQTSMYLCASTRNGPNTKAFFGQGTRLTVV.